The next 14 T cell receptor beta chains were all read from a single sample in a study of T cells in Graves' hyperthyroidism and ophthalmopathy (dated by TCRdb to between 2019 and 2020). Library preparation used multiplex PCR. Sequenced on an Illumina HiSeq 2000. Amplification of TCR beta CDR3 regions was carried out from RNA transcripts. For the first round of RT-PCR on the TCR CDR3, the HTBI primer set was used together with the Qiagen OneStep RT-PCR kit. Clones were called with MiXCR by TCRdb after fastp trimmed the public reads at Q25, and only in-frame beta chains were retained. Each entry merges the rows of one CDR3 protein and shows their most common DNA and genes. The table for this sample lists over 700,000 distinct CDR3 sequences; around 19% of them were counted only once. Of the sample, over 15% falls within the top ten clones. Material: blood. Source of these receptors: a woman aged 45-65 years with Graves' hyperthyroidism that later progressed to Graves' ophthalmopathy.

The chain couples TRBV6-1 to TRBJ2-4; TRBD1 might be the D (6 bases). V lost 6 bases and J lost 4, with 16 bases in between. CDR1 is MNHNS, CDR2 SASEGT, per germline. This CDR3 contains 15 residues. The chain's CDR3 is CASRPGTTQKNIQYF. The DNA for the CDR3 is TGTGCCAGCAGACCCGGGACAACCCAGAAAAACATTCAGTACTTC.

This clonotype was picked up many times. This sequence joins TRBV7-9 and TRBJ2-7, with TRBD1 matching 8 bases. The J segment lost 7 bases and the V segment lost 5 bases, leaving 13 bases of the junction unmatched. This CDR3 contains 15 residues. Germline loops: CDR1 SEHNR, CDR2 FQNEAQ (reference sequence). CDR3 sequence: CASSTILQGAGEQYF. CDR3 DNA sequence: TGTGCCAGCAGCACAATCCTGCAGGGGGCGGGTGAGCAGTACTTC.

This clonotype was counted ten times or more. V and J are TRBV5-1 and TRBJ1-6, with 7 nucleotides matching TRBD1. Germline assignment: CDR1 SGHRS and CDR2 YFSETQ. CDR3 length: 17 residues. V shed 4 bases and J 0 bases; nucleotides not matched to a gene: 7. In DNA form, the CDR3 reads TGCGCCAGCAGCCCCAACAGGGACAGCTCCTATAATTCACCCCTCCACTTT. This encodes CASSPNRDSSYNSPLHF.

Only one count was recorded for this clonotype. The V gene is TRBV6-2 or TRBV6-3, the J gene TRBJ1-2; no definite D call. The ends were cut back, 6 bases at V and 1 base at J, with 12 bases in the middle. Germline V gene sequence: CDR1 MNHEY, CDR2 SVGEGT. The CDR3 consists of 14 residues. CDR3 DNA sequence: TGTGCCAGCAGCATTGCCCCTATTAACTATGGCTACACCTTC. Its protein is CASSIAPINYGYTF.

This clonotype was seen more than once but under ten times. V and J are TRBV5-4 and TRBJ2-5; D is perhaps TRBD1 or TRBD2 (5 bases each). Germline V CDR1 and CDR2: SGHNT, YYREEE (reference sequence). The CDR3 length is 14 residues. With 2 bases removed from V and 5 bases from J, the gap between germline ends came to 13 bases. The CDR3: CASSLTGAGETQYF. DNA for the CDR3: TGTGCCAGCAGCTTAACCGGGGCCGGGGAGACCCAGTACTTC.

This clonotype was detected many times. The rearrangement joins TRBV11-2 to TRBJ2-1; no reliable D call. CDR1 is SGHAT, CDR2 FQNNGV, per germline. V lost 2 bases, J lost 0 bases, and 8 bases lay in between. The CDR3 sequence is 15 residues long. CDR3 DNA: TGTGCCAGCAGCTTATACCGCAGCTCCTACAATGAGCAGTTCTTC. Translating gives CASSLYRSSYNEQFF.

In its sample, this clonotype was seen a few times. The chain links TRBV7-2 to TRBJ1-1; a weak D match, TRBD1 (5 bases). This CDR3 spans 13 amino acids. V was clipped by 5 bases and J by 10 bases, with 17 bases between them. Germline V gene sequence: CDR1 SGHTA, CDR2 FQGNSA. CDR3 sequence reads: CASSRDLPTGAFF. The CDR3 DNA sequence: TGTGCCAGCAGCCGGGACCTCCCTACAGGAGCTTTCTTT.

This clonotype has at least ten counts. The chain links TRBV7-3 to TRBJ2-1, with a weak D call TRBD1 (6 bases). With 3 bases removed from V and 6 bases from J, the gap between germline ends came to 15 bases. The CDR3 is 15 residues long. The germline V gene has CDR1 SGHTA and CDR2 FQGTGA. In DNA, the CDR3 is TGTGCCAGCAGCTTTCGGGGACATGCAGGCAATGAGCAGTTCTTC. This gives the protein CASSFRGHAGNEQFF. The whole variable domain, remainder taken from reference TRBV7-3 and TRBJ2-1, is GAGVSQTPSNKVTEKGKYVELRCDPISGHTALYWYRQSLGQGPEFLIYFQGTGAADDSGLPNDRFFAVRPEGSVSTLKIQRTERGDSAVYLCASSFRGHAGNEQFFGPGTRLTVL.

This clonotype was found once. The chain recombines TRBV7-6 with TRBJ2-2; a possible D gene is TRBD2 (7 bases). The CDR3 is 14 residues long. Germline lookup yields CDR1 SGHVS and CDR2 FNYEAQ. Trimming left V 10 bases short and J 3 bases short, with 15 bases between. CDR3 nucleotides: TGTGCCACCGACGGGGGGCTCGACACCGGGGAGCTGTTTTTT. This translates into CATDGGLDTGELFF.

This clonotype was counted a few times. The rearrangement links TRBV20-1 to TRBJ2-1; D is uncertain. The V end lost 5 bases, the J end lost 2 bases, and 10 bases lay between the germline ends. The CDR3 is made up of 13 amino acids. Germline CDR1 DFQATT, CDR2 SNEGSKA (reference sequence). Here the CDR3 DNA reads TGCAGTGCTCTGGACGGAGCCTACAATGAGCAGTTCTTC. This gives the protein CSALDGAYNEQFF.

Ten or more counts support this clonotype. J is TRBJ2-7 and V is TRBV7-6; the D gene is possibly TRBD1 (5 bases). This CDR3 is 14 amino acids long. The V end lost 5 bases, the J end lost 3 bases, and 14 bases lay between the germline ends. CDR1 SGHVS and CDR2 FNYEAQ come from the germline V gene. CDR3 sequence (DNA): TGTGCCAGCAGCCCCAGGTCCAGGGACTACGAGCAGTACTTC. Amino acid sequence: CASSPRSRDYEQYF.

This clonotype came up many times. The gene calls are TRBV11-2 and TRBJ2-5; D remains unclear. The germline V and J ends were trimmed by 7 bases and 2 bases, with 8 bases remaining between them. Per the germline V gene, CDR1 is SGHAT and CDR2 is FQNNGV. This CDR3 region has 12 residues. This chain's CDR3 is CASTSYQETQYF. The CDR3 bases are TGTGCCAGCACCTCATATCAAGAGACCCAGTACTTC.

This clonotype appeared many times. The chain is built from TRBV12-3 or TRBV12-4 and TRBJ1-5; no reliable D call. The CDR3 totals 12 residues. V lost 8 bases, J lost 3 bases, and 8 bases lay in between. CDR3 amino acids: CASARANQPQHF. The CDR3 bases are TGTGCCAGCGCCCGCGCCAATCAGCCCCAGCATTTT.

This chain links TRBV12-3 or TRBV12-4 with TRBJ2-2; D is tentatively TRBD1 or TRBD2 (6 bases each). The CDR3 has 14 amino acids. Trimming pared 8 bases from V and 4 bases from J, leaving 14 bases between. The chain's CDR3 is CASRERGATGELFF. The CDR3 DNA follows: TGTGCCAGCCGGGAGAGGGGGGCCACCGGGGAGCTGTTTTTT.